The TCR beta chain described here comes from a study of T cells in Graves' hyperthyroidism and ophthalmopathy. About this clonotype: The antigen remains unidentified.

Researchers took RNA transcripts and amplified the TCR beta CDR3 regions from them. HTBI primers were the set used in a first-round RT-PCR of the TCR CDR3. TCRdb fed the multiplex PCR reads into MiXCR, producing one record per CDR3 protein. The sample has more than 500,000 distinct CDR3 sequences, about 16% seen once. Study-level findings and limits: Appearing also in blood were most of the thyroid clonotypes expanded above 0.001.

Deletions cut 3 bases from V and 3 bases from J, with 3 bases between. The CDR3 runs to 12 residues. Germline V lookup: CDR1 KGHSH, CDR2 LQKENI. The V gene is TRBV18, the J gene TRBJ2-4; D remains unclear. The clonotype originates from a woman aged 25-40 years with Graves' ophthalmopathy. Sequenced input: blood. The CDR3 DNA is TGTGCCAGCTCACCGGGCAAAAACATTCAGTACTTC. As protein: CASSPGKNIQYF.